This T cell receptor (beta chain) was documented in a study of T cells in Graves' hyperthyroidism and ophthalmopathy. Overall study results and limits: Appearing also in blood were most of the thyroid clonotypes expanded above 0.001. A median around 5.9 months before onset, the model predicted ophthalmopathy.

Exclusion of patients followed from uncontrolled infection, other autoimmune disease, pregnancy or lactation. Sampled blood dates from first hyperthyroidism diagnosis, and it precedes any ophthalmopathy symptoms. Germline lookup yields CDR1 MNHEY and CDR2 SVGEGT. This CDR3 contains 16 residues. V lost 6 bases and J lost 3; bases outside the gene matches: 8. Concerning this clonotype itself: The antigen remains undetermined.

Amplified TCR beta CDR3 regions derived from RNA transcripts. HTBI primers were used for first-round RT-PCR of the TCR CDR3. TCRdb called the multiplex PCR reads again in MiXCR, with one record for every CDR3 protein. Of approximately 720,000 distinct CDR3 sequences in the sample, around 19% were seen once. The sequenced sample was blood. The receptor's source is a woman in her fifties or sixties with Graves' hyperthyroidism that later progressed to Graves' ophthalmopathy. The rearrangement uses TRBV6-2 or TRBV6-3 and TRBJ1-5, with 10 bases lining up with TRBD1. Here the CDR3 DNA reads TGTGCCAGCAGCCCAACCGGGACAGGGGTCAATCAGCCCCAGCATTTT. This encodes CASSPTGTGVNQPQHF.